The entry below describes one TCR beta chain. What it binds is not known. The data were produced by immunoSEQ multiplex PCR, yet TCRdb's version contains in-frame clones alone and is incomplete. The sample includes 150,000 or so clones, 70% to 80% of them seen just once. This CDR3 region has 15 residues. CDR1 is MDHEN, CDR2 SYDVKM, per germline. The trim removed 6 bases at V and 6 bases at J, leaving 9 bases unmatched. With cryopreserved PBMCs as the source, around 2 micrograms of genomic DNA went to TCR beta libraries. The sample originates from a study of cytotoxic CD8 clonotypes in ibrutinib-treated CLL. Turning to the study itself: Partial response occurred in 24 patients and complete response in 2; at median approximately 70 months, approximately 14 remained remitted and approximately twelve progressed. Samples had a mean of approximately 240,000 productive templates and roughly 90,000 productive rearrangements. General study results and limits: Clonality went up at the time of ibrutinib response, stayed stable in sustained remission, and later dropped back toward its baseline level at progression.

This material consisted of PBMCs, taken after 12 months of ibrutinib treatment. The receptor was derived from a human donor with chronic lymphocytic leukemia. The chain combines TRBV28 with TRBJ2-1; TRBD1 matches 9 bases. Here the CDR3 reads CASSTTGGASNEQFF. The CDR3 DNA reads TGTGCCAGCAGCACAACAGGGGGCGCGAGCAATGAGCAGTTCTTC.